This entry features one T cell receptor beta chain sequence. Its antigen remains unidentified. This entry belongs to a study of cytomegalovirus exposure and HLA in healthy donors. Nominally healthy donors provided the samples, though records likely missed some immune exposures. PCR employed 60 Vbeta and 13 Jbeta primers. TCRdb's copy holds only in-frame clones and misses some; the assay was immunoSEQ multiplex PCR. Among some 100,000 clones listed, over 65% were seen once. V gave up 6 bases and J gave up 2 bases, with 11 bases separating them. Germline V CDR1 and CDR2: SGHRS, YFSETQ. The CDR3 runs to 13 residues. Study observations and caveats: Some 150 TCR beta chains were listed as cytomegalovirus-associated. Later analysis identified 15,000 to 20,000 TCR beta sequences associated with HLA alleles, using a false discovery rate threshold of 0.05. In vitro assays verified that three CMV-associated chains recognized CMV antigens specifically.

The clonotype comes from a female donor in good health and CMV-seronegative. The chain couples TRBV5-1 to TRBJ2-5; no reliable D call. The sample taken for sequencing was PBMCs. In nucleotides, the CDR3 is TGCGCCAGCACCCTAGACTTACAAGAGACCCAGTACTTC. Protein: CASTLDLQETQYF.